This entry is about one TCR beta chain. The antigen it binds to is not known. Base qualities are not at hand, and no much larger clone is one base apart. This sample stems from a study of OX40 agonist ivuxolimab in advanced cancers. Turning to the overall study: The costimulatory receptor OX40 (CD134) was targeted by ivuxolimab, a fully human IgG2 agonistic monoclonal antibody. The paper reports the monotherapy dose-escalation portion (N = 52 patients) of the phase I ivuxolimab trial. Three dose-escalation patients achieved partial responses, one with hepatocellular carcinoma and two with cutaneous melanoma. In the dose-escalation cohort, 82.7% of patients were male, and the mean age was approximately 60 years, with a range of roughly 20 to 79. The point of sequencing TCRbeta in the periphery was to test whether ivuxolimab changed TCR sequence diversity and drove clonal T-cell expansion. Prior anti-PD-1, anti-PD-L1 or anti-CTLA-4 therapy was permitted, and checkpoint inhibitors had been received by roughly 40% of dose-escalation patients. Intravenous ivuxolimab was administered to patients every 2 weeks at six dose levels: 0.01, 0.1, 0.3, 1.5, 3 and 10 mg/kg. Of the roughly 54 patients in dose escalation, around 20 had hepatocellular carcinoma, approximately 15 had melanoma, 9 had renal cell carcinoma and 9 had head and neck cancer.

Beyond this particular receptor, the publication reports: Which antigens the clonally expanded peripheral T cells were specific for was not determined. In the 0.1-3.0 mg/kg groups, partial responders had among the lowest normalized peripheral clonal expansion, particularly in CD8+ T cells. Low levels of normalized T-cell clonal expansion were also seen in some patients who did not respond. After ivuxolimab, CD8+ T cells had more expanded clones than CD4+ T cells on average. At doses from 0.1 to 3.0 mg/kg, clonal expansion was seen in both CD4+ and CD8+ blood T cells between baseline and week 6.

To sequence the TCRbeta CDR3 region, genomic DNA was isolated from the sorted cells. The immunoSEQ Assay was used to sequence the TCRbeta CDR3 regions. This immuneACCESS table, as held by TCRdb, lists in-frame sequences with V and J called but not all clones. Of the missing ones, under half trace to an unresolved V gene in checked studies; the others have no known cause. The sample table shows more than 65,000 clones, and 88% are seen once. Around 0.93% of the sample rests with the top ten. Patients with a history of autoimmune disease or receiving systemic immunosuppression were excluded from the trial. Peripheral blood for TCR sequencing was collected from all dose cohorts at baseline, on cycle 4 day 1, and on cycle 7 day 1. Samples were obtained from an open-label, multicenter, first-in-human phase I dose-escalation trial of ivuxolimab. Adults with locally advanced or metastatic melanoma, renal cell carcinoma, hepatocellular carcinoma or head and neck squamous cell carcinoma were enrolled in the trial. CD4+ and CD8+ T cells were sorted separately from peripheral blood before TCR sequencing.

V sheds 0 bases and J sheds 4 bases, leaving 13 bases between their ends. CDR1 KGHSH and CDR2 LQKENI were looked up in the germline V gene. Measured from the cysteine to the phenylalanine, the CDR3 is 16 residues long. Only the CDR3 DNA stays, 48 bases, in frame from base 1. The sequencing here drew on CD4+ or CD8+ T cells sorted from blood, taken in a trial of the OX40 agonist ivuxolimab. The sequence came from an adult with an advanced solid tumor such as melanoma, head and neck, liver or kidney cancer. In this chain, TRBV18 is recombined with TRBJ1-3, and possibly TRBD1, on 5 matching bases. The nucleotide sequence is given as TGTGCCAGCTCACCACCGAACAGTGGGGCGGGAAACACCATATATTTT. This encodes CASSPPNSGAGNTIYF.